A single sample is the source of the 25 T cell receptor beta chains below, sequenced in a study of shared clonotypes between healthy human individuals. Terminally differentiated effector memory CD45RA+ cells were left out of the naive CD8 fraction, which was CD45RO-negative and positively selected for CCR7. The table came from immunoSEQ multiplex PCR; TCRdb's copy has only in-frame clones and leaves some out. The sample records millions of clones, just under 95% being singletons. Input material: naive CD8+ T cells sorted from blood. The receptors derive from a man aged 18 to 30 in good health.

V usage is TRBV7-9 and J usage is TRBJ2-7; possible D gene TRBD2, 5 bases. The CDR3 is made up of 16 amino acids. Germline CDR1 SEHNR, CDR2 FQNEAQ (reference sequence). V shed 6 bases and J shed 1 base, with 19 bases lying between them. CDR3: CASRTGEGWNSYEQYF. The CDR3 nucleotides read TGTGCCAGCAGGACCGGCGAGGGCTGGAATTCCTACGAGCAGTACTTC.

The chain joins TRBV7-2 to TRBJ1-4, with D tentatively TRBD1 (5 bases). V was cut by 1 base and J by 5 bases, with 11 bases left in between. The CDR3 spans 15 residues. The germline V gene encodes CDR1 SGHTA and CDR2 FQGNSA. The CDR3 sequence: CASSLGAGLNEKLFF. CDR3 nucleotide sequence: TGTGCCAGCAGCTTAGGAGCGGGGCTGAATGAAAAACTGTTTTTT.

The chain is built from TRBV28 and TRBJ2-3; 7 nucleotides agree with TRBD2. The length of the CDR3 is 17 residues. J lost 3 bases, V lost 5 bases, and 14 bases had no gene match. From germline, CDR1 is MDHEN and CDR2 SYDVKM. The DNA for the CDR3 is TGTGCCAGCAGTACCCCCCTGGCGGGGGTCTCTACAGATACGCAGTATTTT. Translated, it gives CASSTPLAGVSTDTQYF.

To note about this clone: Distinct nucleotide sequences in the sample also encode this CDR3. J is TRBJ1-1 and V is TRBV6-5; D is possibly TRBD1 (6 bases). Germline CDR1 MNHEY, CDR2 SVGAGI. Trimming took off 0 bases at V and 5 bases at J, with 10 bases between the two ends. The CDR3 is 14 amino acids. The CDR3 DNA reads as TGTGCCAGCAGTTACTCGGAGGGACATACTGAAGCTTTCTTT. This sequence encodes CASSYSEGHTEAFF.

The rearrangement joins TRBV18 to TRBJ2-3; the D gene is possibly TRBD2 (5 bases). This CDR3 contains 15 residues. Between the trimmed V and J ends, which lost 6 bases and 3 bases, there was a span of 16 bases. The germline V gene encodes CDR1 KGHSH and CDR2 LQKENI. This CDR3 reads CASSYSSEETDTQYF. CDR3 coding DNA: TGTGCCAGCTCGTATAGTAGCGAGGAAACAGATACGCAGTATTTT.

The chain couples TRBV18 to TRBJ1-4; D is uncertain. Germline V lookup: CDR1 KGHSH, CDR2 LQKENI. The CDR3 runs to 16 residues. Trimming took off 3 bases at V and 7 bases at J, with 18 bases between the two ends. Written as DNA, the CDR3 is TGTGCCAGCTCACCTCAACTATCGGTAAGAGGTGAAAAACTGTTTTTT. Translating it yields CASSPQLSVRGEKLFF.

The chain couples TRBV27 to TRBJ1-5; TRBD1 is a possible D gene (5 bases). CDR3 length equals 17 residues. Per the germline V gene, CDR1 is MNHEY and CDR2 is SMNVEV (reference sequence). Trimming took off 2 bases at V and 0 bases at J, with 14 bases between the two ends. CDR3 DNA: TGTGCCAGCAGTTTAGGGGCAGGGCCTAATAGCAATCAGCCCCAGCATTTT. Amino acids: CASSLGAGPNSNQPQHF.

As DNA, the CDR3 is TGTGCCTGGAGTGTACAATTCAGGGGATGGACTGAAGCTTTCTTT. This sequence encodes CAWSVQFRGWTEAFF. The chain has TRBV30 and TRBJ1-1; a weak D match, TRBD1 (6 bases). CDR3 length: 15 residues. Germline V CDR1 and CDR2: GTSNPN, SVGIG (reference sequence). V dropped 0 bases and J dropped 5 bases, with 16 bases sitting between them.

This clone occurred once. The CDR3 is CASSYVTVDQPQHF. The CDR3 DNA is TGTGCCAGCAGTTATGTGACGGTCGATCAGCCCCAGCATTTT. The rearrangement joins TRBV6-6 to TRBJ1-5; D unclear. V lost 3 bases and J lost 5, with 11 bases in between. Germline loops: CDR1 MNHNY, CDR2 SVGAGI (reference sequence). The CDR3 spans 14 residues.

The J gene is TRBJ1-2, the V gene TRBV5-5; no reliable D call. Trimming stripped 0 bases from V and 4 bases from J, with 10 bases between. From germline, CDR1 is SGHKS and CDR2 YYEKEE (reference sequence). The CDR3 totals 14 residues. The CDR3 sequence is CASSLVPESYGYTF. CDR3 coding DNA: TGTGCCAGCAGCTTGGTTCCGGAATCCTATGGCTACACCTTC.

The chain combines TRBV27 with TRBJ2-5, with 7 bases that match TRBD1. Germline V lookup: CDR1 MNHEY, CDR2 SMNVEV (reference sequence). Trimming cost V 6 bases and J 2 bases; bases outside gene matches: 12. The CDR3 is 16 amino acids. The CDR3 region is CASSPGTVARQETQYF. The CDR3 nucleotides are TGTGCCAGCAGCCCCGGGACAGTAGCTAGGCAAGAGACCCAGTACTTC.

This chain connects TRBV5-4 to TRBJ2-2, with D possibly being TRBD1 (6 bases). From germline, CDR1 is SGHNT and CDR2 YYREEE (reference sequence). V was trimmed by 0 bases and J by 8 bases, leaving 20 bases between them. The CDR3 spans 17 residues. This CDR3 is CASSLELGANLVGELFF. The CDR3 region has the DNA TGTGCCAGCAGCTTGGAATTGGGGGCTAACCTAGTGGGGGAGCTGTTTTTT.

The rearrangement joins TRBV9 to TRBJ2-7, with 8 bases aligning to TRBD1. With 4 bases clipped from V and 3 bases from J, the junction kept 9 bases outside the gene matches. The germline CDR1 and CDR2 sequences are SGDLS and YYNGEE. The CDR3 is 15 amino acids. CDR3 in amino acids: CASSSLDRDDYEQYF. The CDR3 DNA follows: TGTGCCAGCAGCTCCCTGGACAGGGACGACTACGAGCAGTACTTC.

The CDR3 here is CASSGTGDGYTF. Here the CDR3 DNA reads TGTGCCAGCAGCGGGACAGGGGATGGCTACACCTTC. The chain couples TRBV2 to TRBJ1-2, with TRBD1 matching 10 bases. This CDR3 has 12 amino acids. V was pared by 6 bases and J by 6 bases, with 1 base of the junction left unmatched. The germline V gene has CDR1 SNHLY and CDR2 FYNNEI.

This clone was detected once. The genes are TRBV30 and TRBJ2-7; 7 bases are shared with TRBD1. This CDR3 region has 13 residues. The V gene end was trimmed by 7 bases and the J gene end by 4 bases; junction bases not matched to a gene: 10. Looked up from germline, CDR1 is GTSNPN and CDR2 is SVGIG (reference sequence). The DNA of the CDR3 is TGTGCCTACCACCCTCCAGGGGGATACGAGCAGTACTTC. Amino acid sequence: CAYHPPGGYEQYF.

The V gene is TRBV5-1, the J gene TRBJ2-7; 9 bases align to TRBD1. Germline V gene lookup returns CDR1 SGHRS and CDR2 YFSETQ. The CDR3 sequence is 14 residues long. V lost 3 bases, J lost 5 bases, and 6 bases stayed unmatched. CDR3 sequence: CASSSGTGSNEQYF. CDR3 sequence (DNA): TGCGCCAGCAGCTCCGGGACAGGGAGCAACGAGCAGTACTTC.

The chain combines TRBV29-1 with TRBJ2-2, with a possible D match to TRBD2 (6 bases). The V gene lost 3 bases and the J gene lost 3 bases, with 8 bases spanning the gap. The CDR3 consists of 13 residues. Germline V CDR1 and CDR2: SQVTM, ANQGSEA. The CDR3 loop is CSVEWDYTGELFF. CDR3 in DNA: TGCAGCGTTGAGTGGGACTACACCGGGGAGCTGTTTTTT.

Notes on this clone: The identical CDR3 is also encoded by other nucleotide sequences in the sample. This chain connects TRBV7-9 to TRBJ1-2, with a weak D call TRBD1 (5 bases). Germline CDR1 reads SEHNR; CDR2 reads FQNEAQ (reference sequence). V was cut by 1 base and J by 11 bases, with 11 bases left in between. The CDR3 is made up of 12 amino acids. The CDR3 reads CASSLGDAGYTF. DNA for the CDR3: TGTGCCAGCAGCTTAGGGGACGCCGGATACACCTTC.

Comment on this clone: Other DNA variants within this sample encode the same CDR3. The chain links TRBV5-6 to TRBJ2-7; D unclear. CDR1 SGHDT and CDR2 YYEEEE come from the germline V gene. Trimming removed 0 bases at V and 2 bases at J, with 6 bases between. The CDR3 has 13 amino acids. CDR3 loop: CASSLGSPYEQYF. CDR3 bases: TGTGCCAGCAGCTTGGGGTCTCCCTACGAGCAGTACTTC.

The chain joins TRBV9 to TRBJ2-5; 8 bases align to TRBD2. CDR1 and CDR2 (germline): SGDLS, YYNGEE. CDR3 length: 14 residues. Unmatched junction bases numbered 7, after V lost 4 bases and J lost 5 bases. The CDR3 bases are TGTGCCAGCAGCCCCTCCACGGGAGGGGAGACCCAGTACTTC. This gives the protein CASSPSTGGETQYF.

This chain links TRBV28 with TRBJ1-1; D is uncertain. This CDR3 spans 14 amino acids. Germline-derived CDR1 and CDR2 are MDHEN and SYDVKM. The V and J ends lost 2 bases and 5 bases respectively, with 12 bases between them. CDR3 sequence (DNA): TGTGCCAGCAGTTTAACGTATGTGAGGACTGAAGCTTTCTTT. Translating gives CASSLTYVRTEAFF. The entire variable domain, with the rest obtained from reference TRBV28 and TRBJ1-1, is as follows: DVKVTQSSRYLVKRTGEKVFLECVQDMDHENMFWYRQDPGLGLRLIYFSYDVKMKEKGDIPEGYSVSREKKERFSLILESASTNQTSMYLCASSLTYVRTEAFFGQGTRLTVV.

This chain joins TRBV5-3 and TRBJ1-2; 7 nucleotides agree with TRBD1. TRBV5-3 is annotated as an ORF whose role is uncertain. The CDR3 consists of 14 residues. Losses at the gene ends were 4 bases for V and 4 bases for J; bases not matched to a gene: 7. The CDR3: CARSEQGLSYGYTF. DNA of the CDR3: TGTGCCAGAAGCGAACAGGGGTTATCCTATGGCTACACCTTC.

The rearrangement links TRBV6-5 to TRBJ2-1; 10 bases are a match to TRBD2. The germline V gene has CDR1 MNHEY and CDR2 SVGAGI. This CDR3 spans 14 amino acids. V lost 6 bases to trimming and J lost 2 bases; unmatched junction nucleotides: 1. The CDR3 nucleotides read TGTGCCAGCAGCGGACTAGCGGCCTACAATGAGCAGTTCTTC. This codes for CASSGLAAYNEQFF.

This chain links TRBV4-3 with TRBJ2-2; no reliable D call. V was trimmed by 0 bases and J by 3 bases, leaving 17 bases between them. Looked up from germline, CDR1 is LGHNA and CDR2 is YSLEER. The CDR3 totals 18 residues. The DNA for the CDR3 is TGCGCCAGCAGCCAAGATCTAGAGGACCTACTTTACACCGGGGAGCTGTTTTTT. It codes for CASSQDLEDLLYTGELFF.

V is TRBV27 and J is TRBJ2-6; D ambiguous. The CDR3 length is 15 residues. V was clipped by 3 bases and J by 0 bases, with 6 bases between them. The germline gives CDR1 MNHEY, CDR2 SMNVEV (reference sequence). CDR3 bases: TGTGCCAGCAGTTTCTGGGGCTCTGGGGCCAACGTCCTGACTTTC. Translating gives CASSFWGSGANVLTF.